This T cell receptor (beta chain) derives from a study of cytomegalovirus exposure and HLA in healthy donors. With 60 Vbeta and 13 Jbeta primers, the PCR was carried out. Produced via immunoSEQ multiplex PCR; TCRdb's table is partial and in-frame only. The sample yields roughly 180,000 clones, roughly 80% seen once. Sample: PBMCs. The clonotype was recovered from a woman between 18 and 30 years old in good health and CMV-seronegative.

CDR3 region: CASSEDLQGETQYF. In nucleotides, the CDR3 is TGTGCCAGCAGTGAAGATTTGCAGGGAGAGACCCAGTACTTC. This chain links TRBV6-1 with TRBJ2-5, with D possibly matching TRBD1 (5 bases). Trimming pared 1 base from V and 4 bases from J, leaving 10 bases between. This CDR3 is 14 amino acids long. The germline CDR1 and CDR2 sequences are MNHNS and SASEGT.